The 24 T cell receptor beta chains below all came from one sample that was sequenced in a study of identical twins. TCRdb used MiXCR to reprocess the 5' RACE reads, holding one entry per CDR3 protein. The sample lists over 200,000 distinct CDR3 sequences; roughly 7.1% were seen once. The data were also submitted as part of a second study, on T cells expressing NK-cell markers.

The material sequenced was CD8+ T cells sorted from blood. The receptors here all came from a woman under 30 in good health.

This clonotype has a handful of counts. V gene TRBV4-3 combines with J gene TRBJ1-2; TRBD1 might be the D (6 bases). Trimming left V 0 bases short and J 11 bases short, with 16 bases between. The CDR3 extends over 14 amino acids. CDR1 is LGHNA and CDR2 is YSLEER in the germline V gene. CDR3 amino acids: CASSQDRRGGEYTF. For the CDR3, the DNA is TGCGCCAGCAGCCAAGATCGGAGGGGGGGGGAGTACACCTTC.

This clonotype was detected only a few times. This chain uses TRBV29-1 with TRBJ2-5; maybe TRBD1 (6 bases). Germline V gives CDR1 SQVTM, CDR2 ANQGSEA. Deletions cut 8 bases from V and 5 bases from J, with 15 bases between. The CDR3 totals 12 residues. CDR3 residues: CSPLSGEETQYF. CDR3 bases: TGCAGCCCCCTATCAGGGGAGGAGACCCAGTACTTC.

The chain combines TRBV15 with TRBJ1-2; D gene unclear. CDR3 length equals 12 residues. Trimming left V 8 bases short and J 4 bases short, with 11 bases between. Looked up from germline, CDR1 is LNHNV and CDR2 is YYDKDF (reference sequence). CDR3 protein: CATSQTPYGYTF. The CDR3 DNA follows: TGTGCCACCTCTCAGACACCCTATGGCTACACCTTC.

This clonotype occurred many times. The genes are TRBV5-1 and TRBJ1-1, with D unclear. The germline V gene encodes CDR1 SGHRS and CDR2 YFSETQ. V lost 0 bases and J lost 3, with 6 bases in between. The CDR3 length is 13 residues. The CDR3 here is CASSLAGYTEAFF. CDR3 DNA sequence: TGCGCCAGCAGCTTGGCAGGCTACACTGAAGCTTTCTTT.

J is TRBJ2-7 and V is TRBV27, with 7 bases lining up with TRBD1. V shed 3 bases and J 4 bases; nucleotides not matched to a gene: 3. This CDR3 contains 13 residues. Germline V gene sequence: CDR1 MNHEY, CDR2 SMNVEV (reference sequence). This CDR3 reads CASSLRGRYEQYF. The CDR3 DNA sequence: TGTGCCAGCAGTTTGAGGGGGCGGTACGAGCAGTACTTC.

This chain links TRBV5-1 with TRBJ2-1; 9 positions agree with TRBD2. Germline assignment: CDR1 SGHRS and CDR2 YFSETQ. The CDR3 spans 17 residues. With 1 base clipped from V and 5 bases from J, the junction kept 10 bases outside the gene matches. CDR3 nucleotides: TGCGCCAGCAGCTTGCTGGCTAGCGGGGCGGTGGACAATGAGCAGTTCTTC. The encoded protein is CASSLLASGAVDNEQFF. Combining the CDR3 with reference TRBV5-1 and TRBJ2-1 gives the whole variable domain KAGVTQTPRYLIKTRGQQVTLSCSPISGHRSVSWYQQTPGQGLQFLFEYFSETQRNKGNFPGRFSGRQFSNSRSEMNVSTLELGDSALYLCASSLLASGAVDNEQFFGPGTRLTVL.

This clonotype was observed at least ten times. The chain joins TRBV12-3 or TRBV12-4 to TRBJ2-1; TRBD2 matches at 14 bases. J gave up 6 bases and V 6 bases, and 4 bases lay outside the gene matches. The CDR3 is 15 amino acids. This CDR3 reads CASRMTSGGANEQFF. In DNA form, the CDR3 reads TGTGCCAGCAGAATGACTAGCGGGGGGGCCAATGAGCAGTTCTTC.

This chain joins TRBV27 and TRBJ2-7; 7 bases agree with TRBD2. The V gene end was trimmed by 4 bases and the J gene end by 4 bases; junction bases not matched to a gene: 7. This CDR3 region has 14 residues. Germline V CDR1 and CDR2: MNHEY, SMNVEV (reference sequence). CDR3 residues: CASSWSGAHYEQYF. Written as DNA, the CDR3 is TGTGCCAGCAGTTGGAGCGGGGCCCATTACGAGCAGTACTTC.

The chain employs TRBV30 and TRBJ2-1; perhaps TRBD1 as D (5 bases). Per germline, CDR1 GTSNPN and CDR2 SVGIG (reference sequence). Trimming pared 7 bases from V and 7 bases from J, leaving 14 bases between. CDR3 length equals 12 residues. In DNA form, the CDR3 reads TGTGCCTTAAGGGGATTCTGGAATGAGCAGTTCTTC. Protein: CALRGFWNEQFF.

The V and J genes are TRBV27 and TRBJ2-2, with D possibly TRBD1 on 5 matching bases. The germline V and J ends were trimmed by 3 bases and 4 bases, with 9 bases remaining between them. CDR1 is MNHEY and CDR2 is SMNVEV in the germline V gene (reference sequence). The length of the CDR3 is 14 residues. CDR3 sequence reads: CASSLDTRTGELFF. The CDR3 DNA follows: TGTGCCAGCAGTTTGGACACCCGCACCGGGGAGCTGTTTTTT.

This clonotype was observed a few times. The chain links TRBV4-3 to TRBJ2-7, with a tentative D call TRBD2 (5 bases). The CDR3 has 16 amino acids. V lost 0 bases and J 4 bases, leaving 16 bases between the germline ends. The germline CDR1 and CDR2 sequences are LGHNA and YSLEER. CDR3 nucleotides: TGCGCCAGCAGCCAAGATCAATGGGCTCCGGGGTACGAGCAGTACTTC. It encodes CASSQDQWAPGYEQYF.

This clonotype was counted a few times. The CDR3 is CASSSRNTIQTSYEQYF. CDR3 DNA sequence: TGTGCCAGCAGCTCCCGGAATACAATACAGACCTCCTACGAGCAGTACTTC. The chain links TRBV5-6 to TRBJ2-7; no clear D gene. The V end was cut by 3 bases, the J end by 0 bases, with 19 bases between. CDR1 and CDR2 from the germline V gene are SGHDT and YYEEEE. This CDR3 region has 17 residues.

In this sample, this clonotype turned up a few times. V and J are TRBV6-2 or TRBV6-3 and TRBJ2-1; 15 bases fit TRBD2. Trimming took 2 bases from V and 2 from J; bases not matched to a gene: 4. There are 18 residues in the CDR3. Germline CDR1 is MNHEY and CDR2 is SVGEGT. The CDR3 protein is CASSYRTSGRAPYNEQFF. The CDR3 bases are TGTGCCAGCAGTTACCGGACTAGCGGGAGGGCCCCCTACAATGAGCAGTTCTTC.

This clonotype was seen repeatedly, ten times or more. The V call is TRBV5-1, the J call TRBJ2-1, with 12 bases lining up with TRBD2. The CDR3 runs 19 residues. V lost 4 bases, J lost 7 bases, and 18 bases stayed unmatched. Looked up from germline, CDR1 is SGHRS and CDR2 is YFSETQ. The CDR3 DNA reads as TGCGCCAGCAGCCCTGTGGATGGGACTAGCGGGCGGAAATGGAATGAGCAGTTCTTC. Encoded protein: CASSPVDGTSGRKWNEQFF.

This clonotype was recorded a few times. The chain combines TRBV12-3 or TRBV12-4 with TRBJ2-1; 7 nucleotides agree with TRBD2. CDR3 size: 15 residues. The ends lost 3 bases at V and 5 bases at J; junction bases unmatched: 7. The CDR3 is CASSFLGGVNNEQFF. In DNA form, the CDR3 reads TGTGCCAGCAGTTTTCTGGGGGGGGTAAACAATGAGCAGTTCTTC.

The rearrangement joins TRBV4-3 to TRBJ2-7; D not resolved. V was pared by 1 base and J by 5 bases, with 12 bases between. Germline lookup yields CDR1 LGHNA and CDR2 YSLEER. This CDR3 is 14 amino acids long. DNA of the CDR3: TGCGCCAGCAGCCAAGGGGCTAGTCATAACGAGCAGTACTTC. Its protein is CASSQGASHNEQYF.

There are many counts of this clonotype. The chain employs TRBV9 and TRBJ2-3; no clear D. V was clipped by 0 bases and J by 0 bases, with 11 bases between them. This CDR3 region has 16 residues. Germline V gene data show CDR1 as SGDLS and CDR2 as YYNGEE. DNA for the CDR3: TGTGCCAGCAGCGTAGAAGGTGGGATTAGCACAGATACGCAGTATTTT. Its translation is CASSVEGGISTDTQYF.

This clonotype has a handful of counts. The chain joins TRBV20-1 to TRBJ2-2; D uncertain. Germline V gene data show CDR1 as DFQATT and CDR2 as SNEGSKA (reference sequence). The CDR3 has 15 residues. V shed 2 bases and J shed 5 bases, with 15 bases lying between them. The CDR3 reads CSARKHRHLTGELFF. CDR3 DNA sequence: TGCAGTGCTAGAAAACATCGCCACTTAACCGGGGAGCTGTTTTTT.

There are a few counts of this clonotype. The gene calls are TRBV7-8 and TRBJ1-4, with 8 nucleotides matching TRBD1. Germline V gene sequence: CDR1 SGHVS, CDR2 FQNEAQ. J lost 8 bases, V lost 5 bases, and 13 bases had no gene match. The CDR3 has 16 residues. The CDR3: CASSRTPDRVGEKLFF. As DNA, the CDR3 is TGTGCCAGCAGCCGCACCCCGGACAGGGTGGGGGAAAAACTGTTTTTT. Drawing the rest from reference TRBV7-8 and TRBJ1-4, the complete variable domain is GAGVSQSPRYKVAKRGQDVALRCDPISGHVSLFWYQQALGQGPEFLTYFQNEAQLDKSGLPSDRFFAERPEGSVSTLKIQRTQQEDSAVYLCASSRTPDRVGEKLFFGSGTQLSVL.

This clonotype was observed at least ten times. The chain employs TRBV11-2 and TRBJ2-5; 10 bases fit TRBD2. The CDR3 runs to 18 residues. The ends lost 7 bases at V and 2 bases at J; junction bases unmatched: 16. Germline loops: CDR1 SGHAT, CDR2 FQNNGV. The CDR3 bases are TGTGCCAGCACCCTGGGCCCTAGCGGGAGTTCTCCTCAAGAGACCCAGTACTTC. This encodes CASTLGPSGSSPQETQYF.

This clonotype showed up just a few times. V is TRBV7-9 and J is TRBJ2-7, with D perhaps TRBD2 (5 bases). The CDR3 runs 14 residues. Trimming pared 5 bases from V and 0 bases from J, leaving 11 bases between. CDR1 SEHNR and CDR2 FQNEAQ come from the germline V gene (reference sequence). The CDR3 spells CASSPSGVSYEQYF. The CDR3, as DNA: TGTGCCAGCAGCCCCTCCGGGGTCTCCTACGAGCAGTACTTC. Together with reference TRBV7-9 and TRBJ2-7, the CDR3 gives the full variable domain: DTGVSQNPRHKITKRGQNVTFRCDPISEHNRLYWYRQTLGQGPEFLTYFQNEAQLEKSRLLSDRFSAERPKGSFSTLEIQRTEQGDSAMYLCASSPSGVSYEQYFGPGTRLTVT.

The CDR3 region has the DNA TGTGCCAGCAGTTTAACGGCGGGAGAGTCAGATACGCAGTATTTT. Protein product: CASSLTAGESDTQYF. V usage is TRBV6-2 or TRBV6-3 and J usage is TRBJ2-3; 7 positions match TRBD2. The CDR3 is 15 residues long. J gave up 4 bases and V 4 bases, and 8 bases lay outside the gene matches. Germline CDR1 reads MNHEY; CDR2 reads SVGEGT.

The gene calls are TRBV27 and TRBJ2-1, with D uncertain. The CDR3 is made up of 13 amino acids. In germline, CDR1 is MNHEY, CDR2 SMNVEV (reference sequence). The germline V and J ends were trimmed by 3 bases and 5 bases, with 8 bases remaining between them. CDR3 loop: CASSFSLNNEQFF. CDR3 bases: TGTGCCAGCAGTTTCTCATTGAACAATGAGCAGTTCTTC.

The chain links TRBV27 to TRBJ1-4; TRBD1 might be the D (5 bases). V was trimmed by 8 bases and J by 10 bases, leaving 14 bases between them. The CDR3 runs to 12 residues. CDR1 is MNHEY and CDR2 is SMNVEV in the germline V gene (reference sequence). CDR3 region: CASSPGLAKLFF. The CDR3 region has the DNA TGTGCCAGCTCCCCGGGACTGGCAAAACTGTTTTTT.